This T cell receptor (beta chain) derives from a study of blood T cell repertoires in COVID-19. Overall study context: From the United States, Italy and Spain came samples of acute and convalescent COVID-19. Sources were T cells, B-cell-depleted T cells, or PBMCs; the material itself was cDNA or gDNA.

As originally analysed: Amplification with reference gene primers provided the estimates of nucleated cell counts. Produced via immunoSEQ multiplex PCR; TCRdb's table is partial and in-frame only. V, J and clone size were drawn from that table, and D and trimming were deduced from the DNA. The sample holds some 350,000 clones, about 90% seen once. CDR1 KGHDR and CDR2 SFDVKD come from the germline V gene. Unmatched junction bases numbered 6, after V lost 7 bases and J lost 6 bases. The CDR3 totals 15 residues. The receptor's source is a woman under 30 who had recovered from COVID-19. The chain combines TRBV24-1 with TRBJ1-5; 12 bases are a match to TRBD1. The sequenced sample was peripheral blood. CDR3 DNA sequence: TGTGCCACCAGCCCGGGACAGGGGGCTGGTCAGCCCCAGCATTTT. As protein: CATSPGQGAGQPQHF.